This T cell receptor (beta chain) was identified in a study of PD-1 blockade in classical Hodgkin lymphoma. Sequencing was performed with immunoSEQ multiplex PCR; in TCRdb, only in-frame clones are kept and a portion is missing. The data show just under 45,000 clones, roughly 70% seen once. Regarding the study as a whole: Diversity similar to that of newly diagnosed patients was seen at baseline in complete responders.

The time point was: cycle 4 day 1 (C4D1), after about 6 weeks of nivolumab. Relapse was seen in all patients after autologous stem cell transplantation, and brentuximab vedotin exposure was variable. Points on this clone: Its target is unknown.

This sequence was found in a human donor with classical Hodgkin lymphoma. Sequenced here: peripheral blood mononuclear cells (PBMCs), sampled before the fourth cycle of nivolumab.

DNA of the CDR3: TGCGCCAGCAGCTTGGAACGGTACTACGAGCAGTACTTC. Its protein is CASSLERYYEQYF. J is TRBJ2-5 and V is TRBV5-1; D is unresolved. Gene TRBJ2-7 matches the end of the DNA better, so the J call may be wrong. This CDR3 spans 13 amino acids. Germline values: CDR1 SGHRS, CDR2 YFSETQ.